One and the same sample provided the 8 T cell receptor beta chains below, sequenced in a study of T cells in women clearing cervical HPV infection. Using immunoSEQ multiplex PCR, the repertoire was profiled, and TCRdb retains in-frame clones only, with some absent. In all, the sample yields under 45,000 clones. Sequenced sample: blood buffy coat. These receptors came from a woman aged 18 to 75 with a cervical HPV16 infection that either progressed to CIN3+ or cleared (not recorded which).

Turning to this clone: The read falls 3 residues short of the CDR3 end, and the missing part is taken from the germline J gene. The chain links TRBV27 to TRBJ2-3; D perhaps matches TRBD1 (6 bases). Germline V gives CDR1 MNHEY, CDR2 SMNVEV (reference sequence). V shed 5 bases and J shed 8 bases, with 11 bases lying between them. The CDR3 has 12 amino acids. CDR3 DNA (partial): TGTGCCAGCAGTCCCGGACAGTTTACG. This gives the protein CASSPGQFT. The whole CDR3 reads CASSPGQFTQYF.

For this clone: Other nucleotide sequences from this sample produce the same CDR3. CDR3 loop: CASSLGPYDYTF. Partial CDR3 DNA: TGTGCCAGCAGCTTAGGGCCATACGAC. The rearrangement joins TRBV7-9 to TRBJ1-2; no clear D. From the germline J gene comes the end of the CDR3, since the read stops 3 residues before it. This CDR3 spans 12 amino acids. The germline V gene encodes CDR1 SEHNR and CDR2 FQNEAQ (reference sequence).

As regards this clone: The read terminates 3 residues before the CDR3 end, so the remaining end is supplied by the germline J gene. The chain joins TRBV19 to TRBJ2-7, with 9 bases fitting TRBD1. With V trimmed by 4 bases and J by 4 bases, 8 bases remained unmatched. The CDR3 has 15 amino acids. Germline CDR1 is LNHDA and CDR2 is SQIVND (reference sequence). The DNA read from the CDR3 is TGTGCCAGTAGTACCCTGGGGACAGGGTTATACGAG. Its protein is CASSTLGTGLYE. The whole CDR3 reads CASSTLGTGLYEQYF.

Comment on this clone: The CDR3 is cut off 3 residues early in the read; its end comes from the germline J gene. The chain is built from TRBV5-1 and TRBJ1-1; tentatively, D is TRBD1 (5 bases). V gave up 0 bases and J gave up 1 base, with 16 bases separating them. The CDR3 loop spans 17 amino acids. Germline CDR1 SGHRS, CDR2 YFSETQ. The CDR3 region is CASSLVGGVKRNTEAFF. The sequenced part of the CDR3 DNA is TGCGCCAGCAGCTTGGTAGGAGGGGTAAAGAGGAACACTGAA.

About this clone itself: The read is 3 residues too short to cover the CDR3 end, so that end is filled in from the germline J gene. The J gene is TRBJ1-2, the V gene TRBV10-3, with D possibly matching TRBD1 (6 bases). The CDR3 has 16 residues. CDR1 is ENHRY and CDR2 is SYGVKD in the germline V gene. The V end was cut by 2 bases, the J end by 4 bases, with 17 bases between. Partial CDR3 DNA: TGTGCCATCAGTGAGCAGGGGAGGCAAACACGCTATGGC. The encoded protein is CAISEQGRQTRYG. The CDR3 in full is CAISEQGRQTRYGYTF.

Regarding this clone: The read ends 3 residues before the CDR3 terminus; that terminus is restored from the germline J gene. Other nucleotide sequences from this sample produce the same CDR3. The J gene is TRBJ1-3, the V gene TRBV2, with 7 bases fitting TRBD1. Looked up from germline, CDR1 is SNHLY and CDR2 is FYNNEI. The V gene end was trimmed by 5 bases and the J gene end by 0 bases; junction bases not matched to a gene: 1. The CDR3 extends over 14 amino acids. The part of the CDR3 DNA that was read is TGTGCCAGCAGTTGGGACAGCTCTGGAAACACC. Residues: CASSWDSSGNT. The CDR3 in its entirety is CASSWDSSGNTIYF.

About this clone itself: From the germline J gene comes the end of the CDR3, since the read stops 3 residues before it. The chain recombines TRBV20-1 with TRBJ2-1; 13 bases map to TRBD2. CDR1 DFQATT and CDR2 SNEGSKA come from the germline V gene (reference sequence). This CDR3 is built from 18 residues. V shed 4 bases, J shed 4 bases, and the junction held 13 bases outside the gene matches. CDR3 region: CSAIPGLAGFGVYNEQFF. Incomplete CDR3 DNA: TGCAGTGCTATTCCGGGACTAGCGGGATTCGGGGTTTACAATGAG.

Concerning this clone: The CDR3 end falls 3 residues outside the read, so it is completed with the germline J gene. V usage is TRBV11-1 and J usage is TRBJ1-1; TRBD1 is a possible D gene (6 bases). In germline, CDR1 is SGHAT, CDR2 FQDESV (reference sequence). The CDR3 has 15 amino acids. The germline V and J ends were trimmed by 6 bases and 1 base, with 15 bases remaining between them. CDR3 amino acids: CASSFATGRNTEAFF. The sequenced part of the CDR3 DNA is TGTGCCAGCAGTTTTGCTACAGGGAGGAACACTGAA.